A single sample is the source of the 7 T cell receptor beta chains below, sequenced in a study of T cells in Graves' hyperthyroidism and ophthalmopathy. RNA transcripts served as the template for amplifying TCR beta CDR3 regions. The primer set for the first-round RT-PCR of the TCR CDR3 was HTBI. TCRdb re-analysed the multiplex PCR reads in MiXCR, keeping a single row per CDR3 protein. The profile shows fewer than 450,000 distinct CDR3 sequences, nearly 15% of them singletons. The sample comprised blood. All receptors come from an older woman with Graves' ophthalmopathy.

Note on this clonotype: It may be a read error: a sequence one base away is much more abundant. The chain uses TRBV2 and TRBJ2-3; D may match TRBD1 or TRBD2 (7 bases each). Germline V gene data show CDR1 as SNHLY and CDR2 as FYNNEI. Trimming stripped 6 bases from V and 0 bases from J, with 25 bases between. This CDR3 is 19 amino acids long. The CDR3 region has the DNA TGTGCCAGCAGCTTAGATTTCGGGGGGACAGTAATTAGCACAGATACGCAGTATTTT. It encodes CASSLDFGGTVISTDTQYF.

As concerns this clonotype: A much larger clone lies a single base off, so this may be a read error. The V gene is TRBV6-2 or TRBV6-3, the J gene TRBJ2-1; 10 bases are shared with TRBD2. V shed 2 bases, J shed 12 bases, and the junction held 13 bases outside the gene matches. Germline CDR1 is MNHEY and CDR2 is SVGEGT. This CDR3 is built from 16 residues. CDR3 in amino acids: CASSYLASGRIDGQFF. The CDR3 DNA follows: TGTGCCAGCAGTTACCTAGCTAGCGGGAGAATTGATGGGCAGTTCTTC.

This clonotype was recorded many times. This chain links TRBV3-1 with TRBJ2-5; no reliable D call. The germline gives CDR1 LGHDT, CDR2 YNNKEL (reference sequence). CDR3 length equals 16 residues. Trimming took 0 bases from V and 4 from J, leaving 15 bases between them. CDR3 sequence: CASSQDRPPWGETQYF. The CDR3, as DNA: TGTGCCAGCAGCCAAGATCGGCCTCCTTGGGGAGAGACCCAGTACTTC.

Worth noting for this clonotype: A much larger clone sits a single nucleotide away, making a read error possible. This chain joins TRBV29-1 and TRBJ2-1, with D perhaps TRBD1 (5 bases). The DNA end is more similar to TRBJ2-7, so the J call may be wrong. The CDR3 loop spans 14 amino acids. Germline V CDR1 and CDR2: SQVTM, ANQGSEA. CDR3 amino acids: CSVETPGIYNEQYF. The CDR3 DNA reads as TGCAGCGTTGAAACCCCAGGGATCTACAATGAGCAGTACTTC.

This clonotype was seen ten or more times. The V gene is TRBV28, the J gene TRBJ2-7; D may be TRBD1 (6 bases). The CDR3 runs 13 residues. V was shortened by 7 bases and J by 2 bases, with 12 bases between the two germline ends. CDR1 and CDR2 from the germline V gene are MDHEN and SYDVKM. CDR3 loop: CASKGQIPYEQYF. DNA of the CDR3: TGTGCCAGCAAAGGACAGATACCCTACGAGCAGTACTTC.

This clonotype was seen more than once but under ten times. The V and J genes are TRBV19 and TRBJ1-5; D is possibly TRBD1 (6 bases). CDR3 size: 16 residues. The germline gives CDR1 LNHDA, CDR2 SQIVND (reference sequence). V lost 4 bases, J lost 2 bases, and 15 bases lay in between. CDR3 sequence reads: CASSKPQGAGNQPQHF. The DNA of the CDR3 is TGTGCCAGTAGTAAACCACAGGGAGCGGGCAATCAGCCCCAGCATTTT.

This clonotype was counted many times. The J gene is TRBJ1-1, the V gene TRBV30; a possible D gene is TRBD1 (5 bases). The CDR3 is 14 amino acids. Trimming removed 7 bases from V and 0 bases from J, with 15 bases in between. Germline assignment: CDR1 GTSNPN and CDR2 SVGIG (reference sequence). CDR3 sequence reads: CASTPGTLNTEAFF. CDR3 bases: TGTGCCTCCACGCCCGGGACCTTGAACACTGAAGCTTTCTTT. Variable domain in full (rest from reference TRBV30 and TRBJ1-1): SQTIHQWPATLVQPVGSPLSLECTVEGTSNPNLYWYRQAAGRGLQLLFYSVGIGQISSEVPQNLSASRPQDRQFILSSKKLLLSDSGFYLCASTPGTLNTEAFFGQGTRLTVV.